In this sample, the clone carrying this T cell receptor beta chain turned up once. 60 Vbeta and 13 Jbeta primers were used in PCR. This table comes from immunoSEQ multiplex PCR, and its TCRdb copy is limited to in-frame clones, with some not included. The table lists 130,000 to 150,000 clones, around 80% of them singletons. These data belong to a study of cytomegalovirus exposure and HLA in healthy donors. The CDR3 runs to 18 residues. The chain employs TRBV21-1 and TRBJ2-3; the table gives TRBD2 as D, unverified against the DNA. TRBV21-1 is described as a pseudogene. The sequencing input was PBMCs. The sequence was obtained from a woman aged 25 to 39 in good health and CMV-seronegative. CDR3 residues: CASSKAREIAGATDTQYF. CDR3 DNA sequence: TGTGCCAGCAGCAAAGCGCGGGAGATAGCGGGAGCCACAGATACGCAGTATTTT.